This T cell receptor (beta chain) was identified in a study of CD4+ T cells in melanoma. Study-wide points: Neoantigen-specific CD4+ T cells in melanoma reportedly had diverse differentiation states.

Sequencing was performed with immunoSEQ multiplex PCR; in TCRdb, only in-frame clones are kept and a portion is missing. The sample has 90,000 to 130,000 clones; approximately 90% are singletons. To note about this clone: Its matching antigen is unknown.

The CDR3 covers 19 residues. Germline CDR1 MDHEN, CDR2 SYDVKM. V lost 6 bases, J lost 4 bases, and 27 bases lay in between. Sequencing was done on a sample of peripheral blood. The sequence came from a human donor with melanoma. The chain uses TRBV28 and TRBJ1-4; no clear D. The CDR3 DNA follows: TGTGCCAGCAGGCCCCCCCTCCCCCACAAACAAGACATTAATGAAAAACTGTTTTTT. Amino acids: CASRPPLPHKQDINEKLFF.